This is a list of T cell receptor beta chains from one sample in a study of T cell responses to AZD1222 COVID-19 vaccine. TCRdb's copy holds only in-frame clones and misses some; the assay was immunoSEQ multiplex PCR. Here the sample spans more than 150,000 clones, 94% being singletons. Sequencing used peripheral blood, obtained 28 days after the second AZD1222 dose. The receptors here all came from an adult who received the AZD1222 COVID-19 vaccine. Each CDR3 is given with its conserved first and last residue. Each record gives: clone size, J gene, D gene, V gene, CDR3 DNA, CDR3 protein. D genes are given only for firm matches. Rows may omit the clone size; those that give it use once, few, many or a size class.

clone size: NA
J gene: TRBJ1-1
D gene: NA
V gene: TRBV7-9
CDR3 DNA: TGTGCCAGCAGCTTAACGCTTTGGGAGGGTTTCTTT
CDR3 protein: CASSLTLWEGFF

clone size: NA
J gene: TRBJ2-7
D gene: NA
V gene: TRBV6-5
CDR3 DNA: TGTGCCAGCAGTCTACAGGGCTCCTACGAGCAGTACTTC
CDR3 protein: CASSLQGSYEQYF

clone size: NA
J gene: TRBJ2-3
D gene: NA
V gene: TRBV4-2
CDR3 DNA: TGTGCCAGCAGCCAAGCCGAGGCGGTAGATACGCAGTATTTT
CDR3 protein: CASSQAEAVDTQYF

clone size: NA
J gene: TRBJ1-4
D gene: TRBD1
V gene: TRBV19
CDR3 DNA: TGTGCCAGTGGGGGACAGGGGAATGAAAAACTGTTTTTT
CDR3 protein: CASGGQGNEKLFF

clone size: once
J gene: TRBJ1-5
D gene: TRBD1
V gene: TRBV5-1
CDR3 DNA: TGCGCCATGACAGGGAATCTACATTTT
CDR3 protein: CAMTGNLHF

clone size: NA
J gene: TRBJ1-4
D gene: TRBD1
V gene: TRBV11-3
CDR3 DNA: TGTGCCAGCAGCGCGGACAGGGGGCGCGGGCTTAGTGAAAAACTGTTTTTT
CDR3 protein: CASSADRGRGLSEKLFF

clone size: few
J gene: TRBJ1-5
D gene: NA
V gene: TRBV28
CDR3 DNA: TGTGCCAGCAGTTTACCAGGGGTTCTAACCCAGCATTTT
CDR3 protein: CASSLPGVLTQHF

clone size: NA
J gene: TRBJ1-1
D gene: TRBD1
V gene: TRBV4-3
CDR3 DNA: TGCGCCAGCAGCCAAGCAGGACAGGGGGGCACTGAAGCTTTCTTT
CDR3 protein: CASSQAGQGGTEAFF

clone size: NA
J gene: TRBJ1-1
D gene: NA
V gene: TRBV6-5
CDR3 DNA: TGTGCCAGCAGCCCCGACTCCCACGTTTTCACTGAAGCTTTCTTT
CDR3 protein: CASSPDSHVFTEAFF

clone size: NA
J gene: TRBJ1-1
D gene: NA
V gene: TRBV7-9
CDR3 DNA: TGTGCCATCCAAAACCCTGACGCTTCCATAAACACTGAAGCTTTCTTT
CDR3 protein: CAIQNPDASINTEAFF

clone size: once
J gene: TRBJ1-2
D gene: NA
V gene: TRBV18
CDR3 DNA: TGTGCCAGCTCACCACTCAGTACGGGGGCAGCTAACTATGGCTACACCTTC
CDR3 protein: CASSPLSTGAANYGYTF

clone size: NA
J gene: TRBJ2-3
D gene: TRBD1
V gene: TRBV5-1
CDR3 DNA: TGCGCCAGCAGCTTGGCCGGGCAGGGGGCGACAGATACGCAGTATTTT
CDR3 protein: CASSLAGQGATDTQYF

clone size: NA
J gene: TRBJ1-1
D gene: NA
V gene: TRBV14
CDR3 DNA: TGTGCCAGCAGCCAGTCGACCGACAGGCTCGGTTCTGAAGCTTTCTTT
CDR3 protein: CASSQSTDRLGSEAFF

clone size: NA
J gene: TRBJ2-1
D gene: TRBD2
V gene: TRBV12-5
CDR3 DNA: TGTGCCCCACGACTAGCGGGGGGTTTTGAGCAGTTCTTC
CDR3 protein: CAPRLAGGFEQFF

clone size: NA
J gene: TRBJ1-2
D gene: NA
V gene: TRBV7-2
CDR3 DNA: TGTGCCAGCACCCCAAGCAGGATTAACTATGGCTACACCTTC
CDR3 protein: CASTPSRINYGYTF

clone size: NA
J gene: TRBJ2-1
D gene: TRBD2
V gene: TRBV6-4
CDR3 DNA: TGTGCCAGCAGTGAGGGACTAGCGGGAGCCAATGAGCAGTTCTTC
CDR3 protein: CASSEGLAGANEQFF

clone size: NA
J gene: TRBJ2-3
D gene: TRBD2
V gene: TRBV5-1
CDR3 DNA: TGCGCCAGCACTCGACTAGCGGAAGATACGCAGTATTTT
CDR3 protein: CASTRLAEDTQYF

clone size: NA
J gene: TRBJ2-7
D gene: TRBD2
V gene: TRBV3-1/TRBV3-2
CDR3 DNA: TGTGCCAGCAGCCAAGGAGCGGGGGAAAGGGAAGAGCAGTACTTC
CDR3 protein: CASSQGAGEREEQYF

clone size: NA
J gene: TRBJ2-7
D gene: NA
V gene: TRBV5-1
CDR3 DNA: TGCGCCAGCGGCACCACGGGCTCAACCTACGAGCAGTACTTC
CDR3 protein: CASGTTGSTYEQYF

clone size: NA
J gene: TRBJ2-3
D gene: NA
V gene: TRBV5-1
CDR3 DNA: TGCGCCAGCAGCTTCGATGCAGGGGAGACAGATACGCAGTATTTT
CDR3 protein: CASSFDAGETDTQYF

clone size: few
J gene: TRBJ2-1
D gene: NA
V gene: TRBV3-1/TRBV3-2
CDR3 DNA: TGTGCCAGCAGCCACTCCGGACTACGGATTAACAATGAGCAGTTCTTC
CDR3 protein: CASSHSGLRINNEQFF

clone size: few
J gene: TRBJ1-5
D gene: TRBD1
V gene: TRBV27
CDR3 DNA: TGTGCCAGCAGTTTATCGCCCCGGACCGGGACAGGGTACAATCAGCCCCAGCATTTT
CDR3 protein: CASSLSPRTGTGYNQPQHF

clone size: NA
J gene: TRBJ1-1
D gene: NA
V gene: TRBV27
CDR3 DNA: TGTGCCAGCAGTCTCCTGGGGGGGAACACTGAAGCTTTCTTT
CDR3 protein: CASSLLGGNTEAFF

clone size: once
J gene: TRBJ1-4
D gene: TRBD1
V gene: TRBV12-3/TRBV12-4
CDR3 DNA: TGTGCCAGCATGGACAGGGGGAAACTGTTTTTT
CDR3 protein: CASMDRGKLFF

clone size: NA
J gene: TRBJ2-3
D gene: NA
V gene: TRBV7-3
CDR3 DNA: TGTGCCAGCAGCCTCCAGGGTGAAGATACGCAGTATTTT
CDR3 protein: CASSLQGEDTQYF

clone size: NA
J gene: TRBJ2-1
D gene: TRBD2
V gene: TRBV3-1/TRBV3-2
CDR3 DNA: TGTGCCAGCAGCCATCCTAGCGGGGGATCTCTTTACAATGAGCAGTTCTTC
CDR3 protein: CASSHPSGGSLYNEQFF

clone size: NA
J gene: TRBJ1-1
D gene: NA
V gene: TRBV19
CDR3 DNA: TGTGCCAGTAGTAGGACGGACAGAGATGAAGCTTTCTTT
CDR3 protein: CASSRTDRDEAFF

clone size: once
J gene: TRBJ1-5
D gene: NA
V gene: TRBV28
CDR3 DNA: TGTGCCAGCACGTCCCCGCAGGGTTCCCGCAATCAGCCCCAGCATTTT
CDR3 protein: CASTSPQGSRNQPQHF

clone size: NA
J gene: TRBJ1-1
D gene: NA
V gene: TRBV10-3
CDR3 DNA: TGTGCCATCAGTGAGGGTCCAGGGGTTACTGAAGCTTTCTTT
CDR3 protein: CAISEGPGVTEAFF

clone size: NA
J gene: TRBJ1-1
D gene: NA
V gene: TRBV9
CDR3 DNA: TGTGCCAGCAGCGTGGGGGCAGAGATGAACACTGAAGCTTTCTTT
CDR3 protein: CASSVGAEMNTEAFF

clone size: NA
J gene: TRBJ1-1
D gene: NA
V gene: TRBV9
CDR3 DNA: TGTGCCAGCAGCGTCGGGACATCAGGTGCCGAAGCTTTCTTT
CDR3 protein: CASSVGTSGAEAFF

clone size: NA
J gene: TRBJ2-7
D gene: NA
V gene: TRBV6-5
CDR3 DNA: TGTGCCAGCAGTCCCGCCAGGGCCGGATCCGAGCAGTACTTC
CDR3 protein: CASSPARAGSEQYF

clone size: NA
J gene: TRBJ1-1
D gene: NA
V gene: TRBV7-9
CDR3 DNA: TGTGCCAGCAGTTGGGGAGGCGGAGGCACTGAAGCTTTCTTT
CDR3 protein: CASSWGGGGTEAFF